These 16 T cell receptor beta chains came from one sample sequenced in a study of T cells in Graves' hyperthyroidism and ophthalmopathy. Amplified TCR beta CDR3 regions came from RNA transcripts. HTBI primers were employed in a first-round RT-PCR of the TCR CDR3. MiXCR, applied by TCRdb to the multiplex PCR reads, yields one record per CDR3 protein. The data contain 300,000 to 400,000 distinct CDR3 sequences, 14% of them singletons. The sample was blood. These receptors were collected from a woman in her 30s with Graves' hyperthyroidism.

Only a few counts were recorded for this clonotype. The rearrangement links TRBV11-2 to TRBJ2-1; 13 bases agree with TRBD2. The CDR3 has 16 amino acids. Losses at the gene ends were 0 bases for V and 7 bases for J; bases not matched to a gene: 3. Looked up from germline, CDR1 is SGHAT and CDR2 is FQNNGV. The CDR3 spells CASSLEGLAGVNEQFF. For the CDR3, the DNA is TGTGCCAGCAGCTTAGAAGGACTAGCGGGAGTTAATGAGCAGTTCTTC.

This clonotype was recorded many times. This chain connects TRBV12-3 or TRBV12-4 to TRBJ2-7; D remains unclear. V lost 6 bases and J 5 bases, leaving 17 bases between the germline ends. The CDR3 has 14 amino acids. CDR3 residues: CASSRKKDPHEQYF. The DNA for the CDR3 is TGTGCCAGCAGCCGGAAGAAGGACCCCCACGAGCAGTACTTC.

There are a few counts of this clonotype. The J gene is TRBJ2-5, the V gene TRBV28; 10 bases map to TRBD2. The CDR3 runs 17 residues. Trimming took 5 bases from V and 7 from J; bases not matched to a gene: 16. Germline V gene sequence: CDR1 MDHEN, CDR2 SYDVKM. In DNA, the CDR3 is TGTGCCAGCAGTGACCCCAGCGGGGGGGGCACCAGGGGGACCCAGTACTTC. It yields the protein CASSDPSGGGTRGTQYF.

CDR3 sequence reads: CASSQRTSGRPNEQFF. CDR3 DNA: TGTGCCAGCAGCCAAAGAACTAGCGGGAGGCCCAATGAGCAGTTCTTC. The genes are TRBV3-1 and TRBJ2-1; 12 bases map to TRBD2. The CDR3 sequence is 16 residues long. After removal of 2 bases from V and 6 bases from J, the junction contained 5 bases not matched to a gene. The V gene's germline CDR1 is LGHDT and CDR2 YNNKEL (reference sequence).

The rearrangement uses TRBV9 and TRBJ1-2, with 8 bases that match TRBD1. CDR3 length: 17 amino acids. Germline V gene lookup returns CDR1 SGDLS and CDR2 YYNGEE. The V segment lost 1 base and the J segment 7 bases; nucleotides outside the gene matches: 15. The CDR3, as DNA: TGTGCCAGCAGCGTAAGGGACAGGCTAAATATATTCGGTGGCTACACCTTC. Translated: CASSVRDRLNIFGGYTF. The variable domain in full, completed from reference TRBV9 and TRBJ1-2, reads DSGVTQTPKHLITATGQRVTLRCSPRSGDLSVYWYQQSLDQGLQFLIQYYNGEERAKGNILERFSAQQFPDLHSELNLSSLELGDSALYFCASSVRDRLNIFGGYTFGSGTRLTVV.

The chain carries TRBV28 and TRBJ2-1; 8 bases agree with TRBD2. Losses at the gene ends were 2 bases for V and 5 bases for J; bases not matched to a gene: 5. The germline gives CDR1 MDHEN, CDR2 SYDVKM. CDR3 length: 15 residues. The chain's CDR3 is CASSLGLAPHNEQFF. As DNA, the CDR3 is TGTGCCAGCAGTTTAGGACTAGCTCCCCACAATGAGCAGTTCTTC.

In its sample, this clonotype was seen a few times. The chain has TRBV29-1 and TRBJ1-2; a possible D gene is TRBD1 (6 bases). The CDR3 covers 16 residues. CDR1 and CDR2 from the germline V gene are SQVTM and ANQGSEA. V was cut by 6 bases and J by 8 bases, with 28 bases left in between. The CDR3 loop is CSVTPISGGLNPGYTF. As DNA, the CDR3 is TGCAGCGTAACCCCCATTAGCGGGGGGCTGAATCCCGGCTACACCTTC.

This clonotype has only a few counts. The chain is built from TRBV3-1 and TRBJ1-2, with D uncertain. The CDR3 contains 12 residues. Germline assignment: CDR1 LGHDT and CDR2 YNNKEL (reference sequence). V lost 4 bases to trimming and J lost 5 bases, with 8 bases between them. The CDR3 nucleotides read TGTGCCAGCAGCCTAAGGCAGTATGGCTACACCTTC. Translating gives CASSLRQYGYTF. The variable domain in full, with the rest retrieved from reference TRBV3-1 and TRBJ1-2, is DTAVSQTPKYLVTQMGNDKSIKCEQNLGHDTMYWYKQDSKKFLKIMFSYNNKELIINETVPNRFSPKSPDKAHLNLHINSLELGDSAVYFCASSLRQYGYTFGSGTRLTVV.

The CDR3 region has the DNA TGTGCCAGCAGGATGGATAGGGGGGGAACTGAAGCTTTCTTT. Amino acids: CASRMDRGGTEAFF. The rearrangement joins TRBV2 to TRBJ1-1, with a tentative D call TRBD1 (6 bases). Trimming pared 6 bases from V and 5 bases from J, leaving 16 bases between. In germline, CDR1 is SNHLY, CDR2 FYNNEI. This CDR3 has 14 residues.

This clonotype was observed a handful of times. V and J are TRBV7-3 and TRBJ2-1; D gene ambiguous. Germline V gene sequence: CDR1 SGHTA, CDR2 FQGTGA. The germline V and J ends were trimmed by 2 bases and 5 bases, with 7 bases remaining between them. The CDR3 loop spans 13 amino acids. In DNA, the CDR3 is TGTGCCAGCAGCTTATCGAAAGACAATGAGCAGTTCTTC. This codes for CASSLSKDNEQFF.

This clonotype was detected a few times. With a much larger clone just one base away, this may be a read error. V is TRBV15 and J is TRBJ2-3; 7 nucleotides line up with TRBD1. Germline values: CDR1 LNHNV, CDR2 YYDKDF (reference sequence). The CDR3 is made up of 16 amino acids. CDR3 sequence (DNA): TGTGTCACCAGCAGCCGATCGGGACAGACTTCAGATACGCAGTATTTT. It is translated as CVTSSRSGQTSDTQYF.

The chain's CDR3 is CASSPPGSTNQPQHF. CDR3 sequence (DNA): TGTGCCAGCTCACCACCTGGGTCAACCAATCAGCCCCAGCATTTT. The V call is TRBV18, the J call TRBJ1-5, with D uncertain. Germline V lookup: CDR1 KGHSH, CDR2 LQKENI. V gave up 0 bases and J gave up 3 bases, with 9 bases separating them. The length of the CDR3 is 15 residues.

This clonotype appeared many times. CDR3 residues: CASTTGAGRETQYF. CDR3 nucleotide sequence: TGTGCCAGCACAACTGGAGCGGGAAGGGAGACCCAGTACTTC. The chain employs TRBV12-3 or TRBV12-4 and TRBJ2-5; 7 bases map to TRBD2. There are 14 residues in the CDR3. After removal of 7 bases from V and 5 bases from J, the junction contained 10 bases not matched to a gene.

The table lists this clonotype with many counts. The V gene is TRBV2, the J gene TRBJ2-1, with 7 nucleotides matching TRBD2. The J segment lost 3 bases and the V segment lost 0 bases, leaving 2 bases of the junction unmatched. In germline, CDR1 is SNHLY, CDR2 FYNNEI. The CDR3 is made up of 15 amino acids. CDR3 in DNA: TGTGCCAGCAGTGAAGCCTCTAGCGGCTACAATGAGCAGTTCTTC. This gives the protein CASSEASSGYNEQFF.

In regard to this clonotype: It may be a read error: a sequence one base away is much more abundant. As the CDR3 is not closed by the conserved phenylalanine or tryptophan, this likely results from a read error. This chain connects TRBV2 to TRBJ2-6; D remains unclear. This CDR3 is built from 15 residues. CDR1 is SNHLY, CDR2 FYNNEI, per germline. V lost 1 base, J lost 0 bases, and 4 bases lay in between. CDR3 in DNA: TGTGCCAGCAGTGAAGACAGCTCTGGGGCCAACGTCCTGACTCTC. Translation: CASSEDSSGANVLTL.

Comment on this clonotype: A read error is possible here, since a much larger clone lies one base away. The rearrangement links TRBV12-3 or TRBV12-4 to TRBJ1-2; D possibly corresponds to TRBD1 (5 bases). V lost 4 bases and J lost 0, with 12 bases in between. The CDR3 covers 15 residues. The CDR3 is CASSCADSPNYGYTF. DNA for the CDR3: TGTGCCAGCAGTTGTGCCGACAGCCCTAACTATGGCTACACCTTC.